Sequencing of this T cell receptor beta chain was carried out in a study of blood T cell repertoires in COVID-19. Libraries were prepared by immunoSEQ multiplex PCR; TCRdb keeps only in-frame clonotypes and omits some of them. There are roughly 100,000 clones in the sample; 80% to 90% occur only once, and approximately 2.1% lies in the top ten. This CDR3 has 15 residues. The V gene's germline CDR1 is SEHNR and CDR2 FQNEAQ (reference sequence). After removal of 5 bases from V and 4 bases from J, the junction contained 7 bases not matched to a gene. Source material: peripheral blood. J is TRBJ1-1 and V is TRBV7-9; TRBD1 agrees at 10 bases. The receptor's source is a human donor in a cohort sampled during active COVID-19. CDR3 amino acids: CASSGKTGGPTEAFF. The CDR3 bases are TGTGCCAGCAGCGGAAAGACAGGGGGCCCCACTGAAGCTTTCTTT.